A single sample gave rise to the 5 T cell receptor beta chains below, sequenced in a study of technical replicates of blood from several donors. Clones were read by immunoSEQ multiplex PCR, and TCRdb kept only the in-frame ones, dropping some. The sample shows roughly 82,000 clones, about 93% of them seen only once. Material for sequencing was T cells isolated from PBMCs. These receptors all come from a human donor in good health.

V and J are TRBV9 and TRBJ2-1, with 13 nucleotides matching TRBD2. Germline values: CDR1 SGDLS, CDR2 YYNGEE. With 3 bases clipped from V and 9 bases from J, the junction kept 9 bases outside the gene matches. This CDR3 contains 16 residues. DNA of the CDR3: TGTGCCAGCAGCGCTCGGACTAGCGGGAGAGAGAGTGAGCAGTTCTTC. This encodes CASSARTSGRESEQFF. Drawing the rest from reference TRBV9 and TRBJ2-1, the complete variable domain is DSGVTQTPKHLITATGQRVTLRCSPRSGDLSVYWYQQSLDQGLQFLIQYYNGEERAKGNILERFSAQQFPDLHSELNLSSLELGDSALYFCASSARTSGRESEQFFGPGTRLTVL.

This sequence joins TRBV7-9 and TRBJ2-1, with 9 bases identical to TRBD2. The CDR3 is 15 amino acids. The trim removed 1 base at V and 8 bases at J, leaving 6 bases unmatched. The germline gives CDR1 SEHNR, CDR2 FQNEAQ (reference sequence). The CDR3 bases are TGTGCCAGCAGCTTAGTTCTAGCGGGAAAGGATGAGCAGTTCTTC. It encodes CASSLVLAGKDEQFF.

The V gene is TRBV4-1, the J gene TRBJ1-6, with no clear D. In germline, CDR1 is MGHRA, CDR2 YSYEKL. This CDR3 spans 16 amino acids. With 1 base removed from V and 5 bases from J, the gap between germline ends came to 12 bases. The CDR3 DNA sequence: TGCGCCAGCAGCCAAGCTTCCATCAGGAATAATTCACCCCTCCACTTT. Its translation: CASSQASIRNNSPLHF.

The chain employs TRBV6-1 and TRBJ2-7; D might be TRBD2 (6 bases). Trimming pared 6 bases from V and 1 base from J, leaving 10 bases between. Germline-derived CDR1 and CDR2 are MNHNS and SASEGT. CDR3 length: 13 residues. The CDR3 bases are TGTGCCAGCAGCGACGGGAGATCCTACGAGCAGTACTTC. Protein sequence: CASSDGRSYEQYF.

This chain links TRBV5-1 with TRBJ1-2; 8 bases agree with TRBD1. There are 17 residues in the CDR3. V trimming: 2 bases; J trimming: 2 bases; junction bases outside the gene matches: 11. Germline values: CDR1 SGHRS, CDR2 YFSETQ. The CDR3 DNA reads TGCGCCAGCAGCTTCCACGGGACAGGCACTCTCAACTATGGCTACACCTTC. It codes for CASSFHGTGTLNYGYTF.